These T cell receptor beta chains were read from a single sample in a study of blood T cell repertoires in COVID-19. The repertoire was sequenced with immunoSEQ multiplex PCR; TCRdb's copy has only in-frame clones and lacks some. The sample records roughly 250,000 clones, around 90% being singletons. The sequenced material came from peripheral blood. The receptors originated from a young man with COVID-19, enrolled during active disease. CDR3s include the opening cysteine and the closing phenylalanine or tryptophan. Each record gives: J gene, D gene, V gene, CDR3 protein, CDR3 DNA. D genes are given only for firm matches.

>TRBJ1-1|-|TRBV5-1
CASSKGTSNTEAFF
TGCGCCAGCAGCAAAGGGACATCGAACACTGAAGCTTTCTTT
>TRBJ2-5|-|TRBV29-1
CSVESFGVQETQYF
TGCAGCGTTGAGTCGTTCGGTGTCCAAGAGACCCAGTACTTC
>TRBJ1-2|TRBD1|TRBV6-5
CASSNQGALGYTF
TGTGCCAGCAGTAACCAGGGGGCTCTTGGCTACACCTTC
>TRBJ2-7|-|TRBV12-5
CASGLLRSTALVEQYF
TGTGCTAGTGGTTTGCTTCGATCGACAGCGCTGGTCGAGCAGTACTTC
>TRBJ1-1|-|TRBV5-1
CASSFGQHTEAFF
TGCGCCAGCAGCTTTGGGCAGCACACTGAAGCTTTCTTT
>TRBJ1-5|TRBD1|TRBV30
CAWRVQGGSNQPQHF
TGTGCCTGGAGGGTACAGGGGGGGAGCAATCAGCCCCAGCATTTT
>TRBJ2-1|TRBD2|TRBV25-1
CASSDSGGLNEQFF
TGTGCCAGCAGTGATAGCGGGGGCCTCAATGAGCAGTTCTTC
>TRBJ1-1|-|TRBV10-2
CASLAAGSTEAFF
TGCGCCAGCCTAGCGGCAGGTTCCACTGAAGCTTTCTTT
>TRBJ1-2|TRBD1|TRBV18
CASSEANRGYGYTF
TGTGCCAGCTCAGAGGCTAACAGGGGATATGGCTACACCTTC
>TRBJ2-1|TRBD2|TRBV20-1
CSASFQRGGSYNEQFF
TGCAGTGCTAGTTTCCAGCGGGGGGGCTCCTACAATGAGCAGTTCTTC
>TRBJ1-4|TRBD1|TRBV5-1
CASSLVGTGNEKLFF
TGCGCCAGCAGCTTGGTCGGGACAGGGAATGAAAAACTGTTTTTT